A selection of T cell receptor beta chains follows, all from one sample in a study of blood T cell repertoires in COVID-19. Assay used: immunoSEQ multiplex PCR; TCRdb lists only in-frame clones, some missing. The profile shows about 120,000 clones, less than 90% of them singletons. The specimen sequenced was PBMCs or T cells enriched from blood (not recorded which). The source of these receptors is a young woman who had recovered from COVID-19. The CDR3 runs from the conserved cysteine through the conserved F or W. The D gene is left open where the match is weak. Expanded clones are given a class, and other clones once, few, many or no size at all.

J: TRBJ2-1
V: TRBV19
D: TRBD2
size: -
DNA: TGTGCCAGTAGGCCTAGCGGAGGGTACAATGAGCAGTTCTTC
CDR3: CASRPSGGYNEQFF

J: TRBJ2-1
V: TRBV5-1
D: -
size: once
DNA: TGCGCCAGCAGCTTGGATGTTAGTTGGTCCTACAATGAGCAGTTCTTC
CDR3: CASSLDVSWSYNEQFF

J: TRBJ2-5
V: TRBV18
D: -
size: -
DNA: TGTGCCAGCTCTCCTAACCAAGAGACCCAGTACTTC
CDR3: CASSPNQETQYF

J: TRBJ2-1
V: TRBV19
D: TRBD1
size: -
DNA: TGTGCCAGTATGGGGGACAGGGGGCACAATGAGCAGTTCTTC
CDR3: CASMGDRGHNEQFF

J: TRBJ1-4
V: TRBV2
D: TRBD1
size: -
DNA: TGTGCCAGCACCTTCATTCCGGGACAGGGTAATGAAAAACTGTTTTTT
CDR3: CASTFIPGQGNEKLFF

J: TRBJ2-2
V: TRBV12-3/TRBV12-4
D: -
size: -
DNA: TGTGCCGGCCAAGACACGAACACCGGGGAGCTGTTTTTT
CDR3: CAGQDTNTGELFF

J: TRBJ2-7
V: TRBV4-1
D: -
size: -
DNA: TGCGCCAGCAGCCAAGAAGGGGTCAGGGCCTGGTTTTTAAGCTCCTACGAGCAGTACTTC
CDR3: CASSQEGVRAWFLSSYEQYF

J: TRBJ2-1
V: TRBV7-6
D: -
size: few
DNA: TGTGCCAGCAGCTTAGGCAGGGGTAGGAGTGAGCAGTTCTTC
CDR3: CASSLGRGRSEQFF

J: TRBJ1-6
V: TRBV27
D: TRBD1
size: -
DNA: TGTGCCAGCAGCCCCGTCCCGGGACAGGGGATGGGTTCACCCCTCCACTTT
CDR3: CASSPVPGQGMGSPLHF

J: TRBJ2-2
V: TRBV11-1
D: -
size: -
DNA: TGTGCCAGCAGCTCACGACTAGCGAACACCGGGGAGCTGTTTTTT
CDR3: CASSSRLANTGELFF

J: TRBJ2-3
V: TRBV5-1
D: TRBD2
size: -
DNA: TGCGCCAGCAGAGCCGGGACTAGCAGAGCTAGCACAGATACGCAGTATTTT
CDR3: CASRAGTSRASTDTQYF

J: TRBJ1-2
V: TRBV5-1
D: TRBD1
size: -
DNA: TGCGCCAGCAGCCAAGGGGACAGTTCGGCGCGTGGCTACACCTTC
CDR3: CASSQGDSSARGYTF

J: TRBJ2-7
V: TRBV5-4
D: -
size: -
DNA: TGTGCCAGCAGCTTGTTGGCGGGTAGCGAGCAGTACTTC
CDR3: CASSLLAGSEQYF

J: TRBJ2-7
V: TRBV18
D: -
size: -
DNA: TGTGCCAGCTCAATCGACGGGGTAAGCTCCTACGAGCAGTACTTC
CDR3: CASSIDGVSSYEQYF

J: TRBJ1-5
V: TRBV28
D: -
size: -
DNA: TGTGCCAGCATGGAGTGGCAGCCCAATCAGCCCCAGCATTTT
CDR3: CASMEWQPNQPQHF

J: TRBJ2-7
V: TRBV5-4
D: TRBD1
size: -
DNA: TGTGCCAGCAGCTTCGACAGGGGCATAAGCGAGCAGTACTTC
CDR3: CASSFDRGISEQYF

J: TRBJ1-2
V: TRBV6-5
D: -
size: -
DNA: TGTGCCAGCAGGGCAGGGGACTATGGCTACACCTTC
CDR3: CASRAGDYGYTF

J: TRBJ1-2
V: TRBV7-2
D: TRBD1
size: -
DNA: TGTGCCAGTTCCCGTACAGGGGGAAACTATGGCTACACCTTC
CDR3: CASSRTGGNYGYTF